This T cell receptor beta chain stems from a study of blood T cell repertoires in COVID-19. Study-level information: COVID-19 samples, acute and convalescent, were from the United States, Italy and Spain. Sample material is recorded as cDNA or gDNA derived from T cells, B-cell-depleted T cells, or PBMCs.

The CDR3 sequence is 15 residues long. V dropped 2 bases and J dropped 0 bases, with 5 bases sitting between them. Germline values: CDR1 LNHNV, CDR2 YYDKDF (reference sequence). In the authors' workflow: Reference gene primer amplification yielded estimated nucleated cell counts. TCRdb keeps only in-frame clones here, not all; method: immunoSEQ multiplex PCR. V, J and clone size are taken as reported in that table, and D and trimming were inferred from the DNA itself. The sample records 300,000 to 350,000 clones, 80% to 90% being singletons. While infection was still active, Seattle patients were enrolled and then followed longitudinally.

The sequence derives from a woman between 50 and 59 years old with COVID-19, enrolled during active disease. Material for sequencing was peripheral blood. The V call is TRBV15, the J call TRBJ2-6; unclear D gene. CDR3 coding DNA: TGTGCCACCAGCAGACAGTACTCTGGGGCCAACGTCCTGACTTTC. Its translation: CATSRQYSGANVLTF.